These 20 T cell receptor beta chains were all obtained from the same sample, sequenced in a study of blood T cells in healthy people across ages. A second PCR, run for about 6 to 11 cycles, used a sample-barcoded 5' primer plus a J-beta primer mix. MiXCR was run by TCRdb on the 5' RACE reads, yielding one entry per CDR3 protein. The repertoire holds about 1.4 million distinct CDR3 sequences, with roughly 64% as singletons. The sequenced material came from blood. These receptor sequences come from a man aged 18 to 29 in good health.

A note on this clonotype: The germline gene is not matched at one end of the junction; a read error may be the cause. The chain's CDR3 is CASRLSRTEVFF. CDR3 bases: TGTGCCAGCAGATTGAGCAGGACTGAAGTTTTCTTT. The V gene is TRBV12-3 or TRBV12-4, the J gene TRBJ1-1; no reliable D call. The CDR3 loop spans 12 amino acids.

This clonotype was counted between two and nine times. The chain uses TRBV28 and TRBJ1-5; D is unclear. Germline V gene data show CDR1 as MDHEN and CDR2 as SYDVKM. V was pared by 5 bases and J by 4 bases, with 12 bases between. The length of the CDR3 is 14 residues. CDR3: CASSPLDRNQPQHF. CDR3 nucleotide sequence: TGTGCCAGCAGTCCCCTCGACCGGAATCAGCCCCAGCATTTT.

The gene calls are TRBV6-6 and TRBJ1-2; D is uncertain. V lost 5 bases to trimming and J lost 0 bases, with 16 bases between them. The CDR3 contains 16 residues. Per the germline V gene, CDR1 is MNHNY and CDR2 is SVGAGI (reference sequence). CDR3 bases: TGTGCCAGCAGTACCGGACCCGACCGCACTAACTATGGCTACACCTTC. Its protein is CASSTGPDRTNYGYTF.

This clonotype came up a few times. This chain connects TRBV29-1 to TRBJ2-5; TRBD2 agrees at 8 bases. Germline V gene sequence: CDR1 SQVTM, CDR2 ANQGSEA. The CDR3 is 16 residues long. V gave up 6 bases and J gave up 2 bases; unmatched junction bases: 14. Here the CDR3 DNA reads TGCAGCGTGGGCGACGAAATGAGCGGGAGACAAGAGACCCAGTACTTC. This sequence encodes CSVGDEMSGRQETQYF.

A few counts support this clonotype. The gene calls are TRBV6-5 and TRBJ1-6, with 8 bases fitting TRBD1. The CDR3 totals 14 residues. Looked up from germline, CDR1 is MNHEY and CDR2 is SVGAGI. J lost 9 bases, V lost 4 bases, and 5 bases had no gene match. CDR3 DNA sequence: TGTGCCAGCAGTTCCACAGGGGGTCTTTCACCCCTCCACTTT. This sequence encodes CASSSTGGLSPLHF.

The V and J genes are TRBV10-1 and TRBJ2-5, with D perhaps TRBD2 (6 bases). Judging by the DNA end, TRBJ2-4 fits better; the J call may be wrong. Germline V gene lookup returns CDR1 WNHNN and CDR2 SYGVQD (reference sequence). CDR3 length: 15 residues. In DNA, the CDR3 is TGCGCCAGCAGTGATCAACGGACCCGGGGGAACATTCAGTACTTC. Its protein is CASSDQRTRGNIQYF.

The chain links TRBV29-1 to TRBJ2-4; 11 bases agree with TRBD2. The J call may be mistaken, given a closer DNA end match to TRBJ2-7. The CDR3 totals 13 residues. Germline V CDR1 and CDR2: SQVTM, ANQGSEA. The CDR3 spells CSVSLAGGYEQYF. CDR3 DNA: TGCAGCGTTTCTCTAGCGGGAGGCTACGAGCAGTACTTC.

The chain couples TRBV11-2 to TRBJ2-7; the D is unclear. The CDR3 covers 12 residues. Germline CDR1 is SGHAT and CDR2 is FQNNGV. The V end lost 1 base, the J end lost 5 bases, and 6 bases lay between the germline ends. The CDR3 region has the DNA TGTGCCAGCAGCTTAGTTAACCACGAGCAGTACTTC. Amino acids: CASSLVNHEQYF.

The gene calls are TRBV2 and TRBJ2-2; D is perhaps TRBD1 (5 bases). V lost 7 bases and J 5 bases, leaving 14 bases between the germline ends. This CDR3 comprises 14 residues. The germline V gene encodes CDR1 SNHLY and CDR2 FYNNEI. The CDR3 spells CASIRGRGTGELFF. The CDR3 DNA is TGTGCCAGCATAAGGGGAAGGGGAACCGGGGAGCTGTTTTTT.

CDR3 loop: CASSWGRAEAFF. The CDR3 coding sequence is TGTGCCAGCAGTTGGGGACGAGCTGAAGCTTTCTTT. The chain uses TRBV25-1 and TRBJ1-1, with a possible D match to TRBD1 (5 bases). Trimming removed 5 bases at V and 6 bases at J, with 10 bases between. The CDR3 consists of 12 residues. Germline V gives CDR1 MGHDK, CDR2 SYGVNS. Full variable domain (rest looked up from reference TRBV25-1 and TRBJ1-1): EADIYQTPRYLVIGTGKKITLECSQTMGHDKMYWYQQDPGMELHLIHYSYGVNSTEKGDLSSESTVSRIRTEHFPLTLESARPSHTSQYLCASSWGRAEAFFGQGTRLTVV.

The chain links TRBV20-1 to TRBJ2-7; 7 positions match TRBD1. The J call could be wrong; TRBJ2-5 is a better fit for the DNA end. There are 12 residues in the CDR3. Germline V lookup: CDR1 DFQATT, CDR2 SNEGSKA (reference sequence). CDR3 nucleotide sequence: TGCAGTGCCCGGGACAGAAAAGAGACCCAGTACTTC. It translates to CSARDRKETQYF.

The V and J genes are TRBV20-1 and TRBJ2-4; the D is unclear. Per germline, CDR1 DFQATT and CDR2 SNEGSKA (reference sequence). Trimming left V 6 bases short and J 1 base short, with 10 bases between. The CDR3 loop spans 13 amino acids. The CDR3: CSAGVEAKNIQYF. The CDR3 DNA follows: TGCAGTGCGGGCGTGGAGGCCAAAAACATTCAGTACTTC.

Only a few counts were recorded for this clonotype. The V gene is TRBV2, the J gene TRBJ2-7; unclear D gene. The CDR3 is 14 residues long. V shed 6 bases and J shed 5 bases, with 17 bases lying between them. Germline CDR1 is SNHLY and CDR2 is FYNNEI. The CDR3 region has the DNA TGTGCCAGCAGAACCCAGACCCCTGGGAACGAGCAGTACTTC. Translated: CASRTQTPGNEQYF. Full variable domain (missing parts from reference TRBV2 and TRBJ2-7): EPEVTQTPSHQVTQMGQEVILRCVPISNHLYFYWYRQILGQKVEFLVSFYNNEISEKSEIFDDQFSVERPDGSNFTLKIRSTKLEDSAMYFCASRTQTPGNEQYFGPGTRLTVT.

This clonotype came up many times. This sequence joins TRBV7-2 and TRBJ2-1; TRBD2 matches at 9 bases. This CDR3 contains 15 residues. With 3 bases clipped from V and 1 base from J, the junction kept 1 base outside the gene matches. CDR1 SGHTA and CDR2 FQGNSA come from the germline V gene. CDR3 nucleotide sequence: TGTGCCAGCAGCTTTAGCGGGAGTTCCTACAATGAGCAGTTCTTC. This translates into CASSFSGSSYNEQFF. Combining the CDR3 with reference TRBV7-2 and TRBJ2-1 gives the whole variable domain GAGVSQSPSNKVTEKGKDVELRCDPISGHTALYWYRQSLGQGLEFLIYFQGNSAPDKSGLPSDRFSAERTGGSVSTLTIQRTQQEDSAVYLCASSFSGSSYNEQFFGPGTRLTVL.

V usage is TRBV24-1 and J usage is TRBJ2-1; perhaps TRBD1 as D (5 bases). V lost 6 bases, J lost 5 bases, and 10 bases lay in between. CDR1 KGHDR and CDR2 SFDVKD come from the germline V gene. This CDR3 region has 13 residues. CDR3 protein: CATSRQGNNEQFF. As DNA, the CDR3 is TGTGCCACCAGTAGGCAGGGAAACAATGAGCAGTTCTTC.

This rearrangement joins TRBV20-1 to TRBJ2-1; 10 nucleotides agree with TRBD2. The J call may be wrong; the DNA end is better matched by TRBJ2-7. This CDR3 spans 16 amino acids. Per germline, CDR1 DFQATT and CDR2 SNEGSKA (reference sequence). The CDR3 DNA is TGCAGTGCTGGCAGCGATCCAGCGGGAGGGCCCAATGAGCAGTACTTC. This gives the protein CSAGSDPAGGPNEQYF.

This clonotype turned up a few times. The chain recombines TRBV6-4 with TRBJ2-3; TRBD2 might be the D (7 bases). CDR3 length: 15 amino acids. Per germline, CDR1 MRHNA and CDR2 SNTAGT. V gave up 2 bases and J gave up 6 bases, with 15 bases separating them. The CDR3 DNA is TGTGCCAGCAGTGACGGGGAGGGGGTCATGGATACGCAGTATTTT. Protein sequence: CASSDGEGVMDTQYF.

This clonotype was seen once. The DNA for the CDR3 is TGTGCCAGCAGTTTCGGGGGAGGGGACGAGCAGTACTTC. This encodes CASSFGGGDEQYF. The V gene is TRBV28, the J gene TRBJ2-7; 7 positions match TRBD2. Germline V CDR1 and CDR2: MDHEN, SYDVKM. This CDR3 has 13 amino acids. With 3 bases clipped from V and 5 bases from J, the junction kept 4 bases outside the gene matches. Filled out from reference TRBV28 and TRBJ2-7, the complete variable domain reads DVKVTQSSRYLVKRTGEKVFLECVQDMDHENMFWYRQDPGLGLRLIYFSYDVKMKEKGDIPEGYSVSREKKERFSLILESASTNQTSMYLCASSFGGGDEQYFGPGTRLTVT.

The chain couples TRBV29-1 to TRBJ2-7; D is perhaps TRBD1 or TRBD2 (5 bases each). Germline V lookup: CDR1 SQVTM, CDR2 ANQGSEA. There are 14 residues in the CDR3. Trimming stripped 3 bases from V and 2 bases from J, with 14 bases between. For the CDR3, the DNA is TGCAGCGTTGAGGGGCCGGGAACGACCTACGAGCAGTACTTC. Its protein is CSVEGPGTTYEQYF.

This CDR3 reads CATRTGDLQETQFF. As DNA, the CDR3 is TGTGCCACTAGGACAGGGGACCTCCAAGAGACCCAGTTCTTC. This chain links TRBV7-9 with TRBJ2-5; 9 nucleotides match TRBD1. The J call may be incorrect, as the DNA end agrees better with TRBJ2-1. The germline gives CDR1 SEHNR, CDR2 FQNEAQ (reference sequence). CDR3 size: 14 residues.